What follows are 14 T cell receptor beta chains derived from one specimen sequenced in a study of shared clonotypes between healthy human individuals. Only in-frame clones appear in the TCRdb table, and some are missing; sequencing was by immunoSEQ multiplex PCR. The sample has around 2.3 million clones; approximately 94% are singletons. The sample taken for sequencing was naive CD4+ T cells sorted from blood. The subset here: CD45RA+ positively selected. The receptors were sampled from a man younger than 35 in good health.

V and J are TRBV11-2 and TRBJ2-3, with a possible D match to TRBD1 (6 bases). V was cut by 4 bases and J by 2 bases, with 16 bases left in between. There are 16 residues in the CDR3. Looked up from germline, CDR1 is SGHAT and CDR2 is FQNNGV. CDR3 region: CASSSTSGTFTDTQYF. As DNA, the CDR3 is TGTGCCAGCAGCTCTACTTCCGGGACATTCACAGATACGCAGTATTTT.

This sequence joins TRBV29-1 and TRBJ1-4; 9 bases align to TRBD1. Germline V CDR1 and CDR2: SQVTM, ANQGSEA. CDR3 size: 13 residues. Trimming took 6 bases from V and 4 from J; bases not matched to a gene: 3. In DNA form, the CDR3 reads TGCAGCGTCTGGACAGGGGATAATGAAAAACTGTTTTTT. Its translation is CSVWTGDNEKLFF. Complete variable domain (other parts from reference TRBV29-1 and TRBJ1-4): SAVISQKPSRDICQRGTSLTIQCQVDSQVTMMFWYRQQPGQSLTLIATANQGSEATYESGFVIDKFPISRPNLTFSTLTVSNMSPEDSSIYLCSVWTGDNEKLFFGSGTQLSVL.

Details on this clone: This sample also contains other DNA sequences that code for the same CDR3. This chain connects TRBV7-2 to TRBJ2-3; D is undetermined. The CDR3 is made up of 14 amino acids. Germline V CDR1 and CDR2: SGHTA, FQGNSA. The V and J ends lost 1 base and 0 bases respectively, with 5 bases between them. CDR3 sequence (DNA): TGTGCCAGCAGCTTAGGGCAAAGCACAGATACGCAGTATTTT. As protein: CASSLGQSTDTQYF.

This clone was counted a single time. In DNA form, the CDR3 reads TGTGCCAGCAGCCTCGACACCTACCCCTACGAGCAGTACTTC. Its translation: CASSLDTYPYEQYF. The rearrangement links TRBV28 to TRBJ2-7; D not certain. V dropped 6 bases and J dropped 2 bases, with 14 bases sitting between them. The CDR3 spans 14 residues. In germline, CDR1 is MDHEN, CDR2 SYDVKM.

This chain's CDR3 is CASTPDRSSGANVLTF. CDR3 sequence (DNA): TGTGCCAGCACCCCAGACAGATCCTCTGGGGCCAACGTCCTGACTTTC. V is TRBV5-4 and J is TRBJ2-6, with a possible D match to TRBD1 (5 bases). Trimming removed 6 bases from V and 0 bases from J, with 13 bases in between. This CDR3 is 16 amino acids long. Germline-derived CDR1 and CDR2 are SGHNT and YYREEE (reference sequence).

The chain uses TRBV5-1 and TRBJ2-2; 7 positions agree with TRBD1. With 2 bases clipped from V and 6 bases from J, the junction kept 10 bases outside the gene matches. The germline V gene has CDR1 SGHRS and CDR2 YFSETQ. The CDR3 contains 16 residues. The CDR3 DNA reads as TGCGCCAGCAGCTTCGGGGTTAAAGGGGGCCCCGGGGAGCTGTTTTTT. It translates to CASSFGVKGGPGELFF.

V and J are TRBV18 and TRBJ2-3; TRBD2 matches 7 bases. This CDR3 comprises 15 residues. The J segment lost 5 bases and the V segment lost 3 bases, leaving 8 bases of the junction unmatched. Per germline, CDR1 KGHSH and CDR2 LQKENI. This chain's CDR3 is CASSPRGGSGDTQYF. CDR3 DNA: TGTGCCAGCTCACCCCGCGGGGGATCCGGAGATACGCAGTATTTT.

The chain has TRBV18 and TRBJ2-4; the D call may be TRBD1 or TRBD2 (6 bases each). CDR1 and CDR2 from the germline V gene are KGHSH and LQKENI. This CDR3 contains 17 residues. V was cut by 6 bases and J by 0 bases, with 18 bases left in between. This CDR3 reads CASSPVTGGQAKNIQYF. CDR3 sequence (DNA): TGTGCCAGCTCCCCCGTCACCGGGGGCCAAGCCAAAAACATTCAGTACTTC.

The J gene is TRBJ2-1, the V gene TRBV10-1, with a possible D match to TRBD1 (6 bases). The CDR3 extends over 14 amino acids. CDR1 is WNHNN, CDR2 SYGVQD, per germline (reference sequence). The V end lost 3 bases, the J end lost 8 bases, and 14 bases lay between the germline ends. CDR3 amino acids: CASSDWTASDEQFF. CDR3 sequence (DNA): TGCGCCAGCAGTGACTGGACAGCCAGTGATGAGCAGTTCTTC.

The chain employs TRBV7-2 and TRBJ2-5; no definite D call. Germline V gene lookup returns CDR1 SGHTA and CDR2 FQGNSA. V lost 6 bases and J lost 4, with 12 bases in between. The CDR3 consists of 13 residues. In DNA, the CDR3 is TGTGCCAGCAGTCGCTCCTTGGGAGAGACCCAGTACTTC. The encoded protein is CASSRSLGETQYF.

The CDR3, as DNA: TGTGCCAGCAGCTGGACTAGCGGGAGGGCCATCAAGACCCAGTACTTC. This sequence encodes CASSWTSGRAIKTQYF. The V gene is TRBV2, the J gene TRBJ2-5; 15 bases align to TRBD2. Per the germline V gene, CDR1 is SNHLY and CDR2 is FYNNEI. The CDR3 is 16 residues long. V lost 6 bases, J lost 6 bases, and 8 bases stayed unmatched.

This clone was recorded once. The CDR3 loop is CASSKNRGSGEKLFF. The CDR3 region has the DNA TGTGCCAGCAGCAAAAATAGGGGTTCCGGCGAAAAACTGTTTTTT. V gene TRBV2 combines with J gene TRBJ1-4, with D possibly TRBD1 on 5 matching bases. Germline loops: CDR1 SNHLY, CDR2 FYNNEI. The CDR3 runs 15 residues. Trimming stripped 6 bases from V and 8 bases from J, with 19 bases between.

In this sample, this clone turned up once. Mismatch with germline at one junction end may stem from a read error. The chain combines TRBV12-5 with TRBJ1-1; 10 bases match TRBD1. The CDR3 runs to 11 residues. The germline V gene encodes CDR1 LGHNT and CDR2 FRNRAP. In nucleotides, the CDR3 is TGTGCTAGTGGTTTAGGGACAGGGGTTCTCTTT. Residues: CASGLGTGVLF.

The chain employs TRBV6-5 and TRBJ1-4; no reliable D call. Looked up from germline, CDR1 is MNHEY and CDR2 is SVGAGI. This CDR3 spans 16 amino acids. V was shortened by 0 bases and J by 7 bases, with 15 bases between the two germline ends. CDR3 sequence: CASSYSTPGLGEKLFF. The CDR3 DNA is TGTGCCAGCAGTTACTCGACGCCGGGGTTGGGTGAAAAACTGTTTTTT.